Listed below are T cell receptor beta chains from one sample, sequenced in a study of T cells in Graves' hyperthyroidism and ophthalmopathy. TCRdb itself ran the multiplex PCR reads through MiXCR, one entry per CDR3 protein. Here the sample spans 550,000 to 800,000 distinct CDR3 sequences, less than 20% being singletons. Sequencing was done on a sample of blood. These receptors originate from a man aged 18 to 29 with Graves' hyperthyroidism. Each CDR3 is given with its conserved first and last residue. D genes are given only for firm matches. The size of a clone is reported for some rows only, either as once, few or many, or as a class for expanded clones.

cdr3_aa | cdr3_nt | j_call | clone_size | v_call | d_call
CAIGEPRWNSPLHF | TGTGCCATCGGGGAGCCCCGGTGGAATTCACCCCTCCACTTT | TRBJ1-6 | few | TRBV10-3 | .
CASSFSTGQVTYEQYF | TGTGCCAGCAGTTTTTCGACGGGACAAGTAACCTACGAGCAGTACTTC | TRBJ2-7 | few | TRBV27 | .
CASSMEVVTDTQYF | TGTGCCAGCAGCATGGAGGTGGTCACAGATACGCAGTATTTT | TRBJ2-3 | many | TRBV7-2 | .
CASSLAPFGGPYEQYF | TGTGCCAGCAGCTTAGCCCCTTTTGGCGGGCCCTACGAGCAGTACTTC | TRBJ2-7 | . | TRBV7-2 | .
CASSERASGTTYEQYF | TGTGCCAGCAGTGAACGGGCTAGCGGGACCACCTACGAGCAGTACTTC | TRBJ2-7 | many | TRBV6-1 | TRBD2
CATHLSGTEAFF | TGTGCCACCCACCTATCGGGGACTGAAGCTTTCTTT | TRBJ1-1 | few | TRBV6-2/TRBV6-3 | .
CASSPRGGGQIYGYTF | TGTGCCAGCAGCCCTCGGGGGGGGGGACAAATCTATGGCTACACCTTC | TRBJ1-2 | many | TRBV12-3/TRBV12-4 | .
CASSTQGANTEAFF | TGTGCCAGCAGTACCCAGGGGGCGAACACTGAAGCTTTCTTT | TRBJ1-1 | many | TRBV12-3/TRBV12-4 | TRBD1
CSASSSTPRGYEQYF | TGCAGTGCTAGCTCATCGACCCCGAGGGGCTACGAGCAGTACTTC | TRBJ2-7 | . | TRBV20-1 | .
CSVLLAGAYEQYF | TGCAGCGTTCTACTAGCGGGAGCCTACGAGCAGTACTTC | TRBJ2-7 | few | TRBV29-1 | TRBD2
CASNHRGGFSNQPQHF | TGTGCCAGTAACCATCGGGGAGGGTTTAGCAATCAGCCCCAGCATTTT | TRBJ1-5 | . | TRBV19 | .
CASSYGGQGGSPLHF | TGTGCCAGCAGTTACGGAGGACAGGGAGGTTCACCCCTCCACTTT | TRBJ1-6 | few | TRBV6-5 | TRBD1
CASSGRGWGYTF | TGTGCCAGCAGCGGACGGGGGTGGGGCTACACCTTC | TRBJ1-2 | few | TRBV9 | .
CASSQDRTENTEAFF | TGCGCCAGCAGCCAAGATAGGACAGAGAACACTGAAGCTTTCTTT | TRBJ1-1 | many | TRBV4-3 | .
CASSSPGLVGEQFF | TGTGCCAGCAGTTCACCGGGACTAGTCGGTGAGCAGTTCTTC | TRBJ2-1 | . | TRBV6-1 | TRBD2
CASSPWGRSRPLHF | TGTGCCAGCAGCCCTTGGGGCCGTTCGCGACCCCTCCACTTT | TRBJ1-6 | few | TRBV28 | .